Following are 27 T cell receptor beta chains from one sample sequenced in a study of tumor-infiltrating lymphocytes in primary liver carcinoma. A primer matching the constant region was used to make TCR beta cDNA from 500 to 650 ng of total RNA. Slightly modified ARM-PCR, run as three nested multiplex PCR rounds, produced the TCR beta libraries. Investigators reported that the first two PCR rounds, at roughly 10 cycles each, used TRBV1-TRBV30 forward primers with a C-beta reverse primer. TCRdb reprocessed the multiplex PCR reads via MiXCR and lists one record per CDR3 protein. The sample has fewer than 90,000 distinct CDR3 sequences; over 60% are singletons. Unsorted bulk tissue, about 19-31 mg of it, served as the source for co-extraction of RNA and DNA. Source material: liver tumor tissue from sampling region 1. Sample subset: tumor region T1, superior pole. The receptors were gathered from a man aged 35-49 years with primary liver carcinoma and hepatitis B virus infection.

To note about this clonotype: A read error is possible here, since a much larger clone lies one base away. The chain employs TRBV28 and TRBJ1-4; D remains unclear. Germline assignment: CDR1 MDHEN and CDR2 SYDVKM. The CDR3 runs 13 residues. Here the CDR3 reads CASSFLANEKLVF. The CDR3 nucleotides read TGTGCCAGCAGTTTTTTGGCTAATGAAAAACTGGTTTTT.

This clonotype is categorized as medium-sized. V and J are TRBV11-2 and TRBJ2-2; D call uncertain. V lost 3 bases and J lost 5, with 16 bases in between. Germline CDR1 and CDR2: SGHAT and FQNNGV. The CDR3 loop spans 16 amino acids. Here the CDR3 DNA reads TGTGCCAGCAGCTTTGAAGATCATGATAGGACCGGGGAGCTGTTTTTT. It translates to CASSFEDHDRTGELFF.

A remark on this clonotype: A junction boundary mismatches the germline segment, possibly from a read error. The chain combines TRBV11-2 with TRBJ2-2, with 9 bases lining up with TRBD2. Germline V CDR1 and CDR2: SGHAT, FQNNGV. CDR3 length: 16 amino acids. The CDR3 DNA reads as TGTGCCAGCAACTTAGTGGCGCTAGCGGGAACCGGGGAGCAGCTTTTT. This codes for CASNLVALAGTGEQLF.

To note about this clonotype: One base away lies a much larger clone, so this may be a sequencing read error. V and J are TRBV5-1 and TRBJ2-5; TRBD2 matches 9 bases. Germline-derived CDR1 and CDR2 are SGHRS and YFSETQ. V shed 0 bases and J 3 bases; nucleotides not matched to a gene: 6. The CDR3 runs to 16 residues. CDR3 in DNA: TGCGCCAGCAGCTTGGAACTAGCGGGCCTTAAAGAGACCCAGTACTTC. Translation: CASSLELAGLKETQYF.

This rearrangement joins TRBV2 to TRBJ2-3, with TRBD2 matching 8 bases. CDR1 and CDR2 (germline): SNHLY, FYNNEI. The J segment lost 2 bases and the V segment lost 10 bases, leaving 8 bases of the junction unmatched. The CDR3 is 14 residues long. CDR3 in amino acids: CATRGGRPTDTQYF. The CDR3 DNA reads TGTGCCACCCGGGGGGGACGGCCCACAGATACGCAGTATTTT.

To note about this clonotype: At one end the junction does not follow the germline gene, possibly because of a read error. The rearrangement joins TRBV6-2 or TRBV6-3 to TRBJ1-3; no reliable D call. The CDR3 runs to 16 residues. Germline V CDR1 and CDR2: MNHEY, SVGEGT. CDR3 loop: CASSFGRSVSGNTIYF. CDR3 DNA: TGTGCCAGTAGTTTCGGACGTTCCGTCTCTGGAAACACCATATATTTT.

This clonotype was seen many times. This chain connects TRBV12-3 or TRBV12-4 to TRBJ2-2, with 9 bases aligning to TRBD2. There are 15 residues in the CDR3. With 6 bases clipped from V and 4 bases from J, the junction kept 6 bases outside the gene matches. The CDR3 reads CASSPTSGSTGELFF. The DNA for the CDR3 is TGTGCCAGCAGCCCCACTAGCGGGTCCACCGGGGAGCTGTTTTTT.

As for this clonotype: Relative to the germline gene, one junction end is altered; a read error may explain this. V and J are TRBV6-2 or TRBV6-3 and TRBJ2-1; 13 bases fit TRBD2. Germline V gives CDR1 MNHEY, CDR2 SVGEGT. The CDR3 extends over 14 amino acids. DNA of the CDR3: TGTACCGTCGGGACTAGCGGGGCCATCAATAAGCAGTTCTTC. Its protein product is CTVGTSGAINKQFF.

This clonotype is deemed medium-sized. The V call is TRBV11-2, the J call TRBJ1-6, with D tentatively TRBD1 (6 bases). This CDR3 has 16 amino acids. V was pared by 2 bases and J by 4 bases, with 12 bases between. In germline, CDR1 is SGHAT, CDR2 FQNNGV. CDR3 protein: CASSLRQVLYNSPLHF. In DNA form, the CDR3 reads TGTGCCAGCAGCTTAAGACAGGTCCTTTATAATTCACCCCTCCACTTT.

The chain combines TRBV5-4 with TRBJ2-1, with a possible D match to TRBD1 (6 bases). This CDR3 contains 17 residues. The ends were cut back, 6 bases at V and 8 bases at J, with 27 bases in the middle. CDR1 and CDR2 from the germline V gene are SGHNT and YYREEE (reference sequence). The CDR3 DNA sequence: TGTGCCAGCACCTGTGGGGGCACCGGCCGCGCAGCTGATGAGCAGTTCTTC. Translated, it gives CASTCGGTGRAADEQFF.

V and J are TRBV29-1 and TRBJ2-5; D is ambiguous. CDR1 is SQVTM and CDR2 is ANQGSEA in the germline V gene. There are 13 residues in the CDR3. V was pared by 3 bases and J by 4 bases, with 12 bases between. CDR3 in DNA: TGCAGCGTTGAGACTGGGGATGGAGAGACCCAGTACTTC. The encoded protein is CSVETGDGETQYF.

Details on this clonotype: One junction end disagrees with the germline gene, perhaps due to a read error. The genes are TRBV10-2 and TRBJ2-1; D remains unclear. Germline CDR1 reads WSHSY; CDR2 reads SAAADI. This CDR3 has 16 amino acids. CDR3 bases: TGCGCCAGCATCGGGCCTAGTCATAAATCCTACAATGAACAGTTCTTC. Residues: CASIGPSHKSYNEQFF.

As concerns this clonotype: Mismatch with germline at one junction end may stem from a read error. The genes are TRBV29-1 and TRBJ2-7; D is undetermined. This CDR3 has 14 residues. Germline assignment: CDR1 SQVTM and CDR2 ANQGSEA. CDR3 DNA sequence: TGCAGCGCACGAGAAGAGAGCAAGGGCTACGAGCGGTACTTC. Protein sequence: CSAREESKGYERYF.

Points on this clonotype: A much larger clone differs from this one at a single base, so this may be a read error. The rearrangement links TRBV6-4 to TRBJ2-1; a possible D gene is TRBD2 (6 bases). The length of the CDR3 is 13 residues. CDR1 MRHNA and CDR2 SNTAGT come from the germline V gene. CDR3 in amino acids: CAGSDSGLNEQFF. The CDR3 bases are TGTGCCGGCAGTGACTCGGGACTGAATGAGCAGTTCTTC.

The genes are TRBV20-1 and TRBJ2-1, with D tentatively TRBD1 (6 bases). Germline V gene data show CDR1 as DFQATT and CDR2 as SNEGSKA (reference sequence). The CDR3 length is 13 residues. Trimming took off 5 bases at V and 5 bases at J, with 13 bases between the two ends. For the CDR3, the DNA is TGCAGTGCTCCCAGGACAGTAAACAATGAGCAGTTCTTC. Protein product: CSAPRTVNNEQFF.

The V call is TRBV6-5, the J call TRBJ2-7; D might be TRBD1 or TRBD2, each matching 5 bases. This CDR3 is built from 14 residues. V was trimmed by 11 bases and J by 6 bases, leaving 23 bases between them. The germline gives CDR1 MNHEY, CDR2 SVGAGI. The CDR3 nucleotides read TGTGCCGGCTCGCCCAACACCCTGGGGACCGAGCAGTACTTC. Protein sequence: CAGSPNTLGTEQYF.

V usage is TRBV5-1 and J usage is TRBJ2-7; 7 nucleotides match TRBD2. The CDR3 contains 14 residues. The germline V gene has CDR1 SGHRS and CDR2 YFSETQ. This chain's CDR3 is CANASLAGASEQYF. The CDR3 DNA follows: TGCGCTAACGCATCGCTGGCGGGAGCTTCCGAGCAGTACTTC.

This clonotype was detected only a few times. The final CDR3 position lacks the conserved phenylalanine or tryptophan, pointing to a likely read error. The V call is TRBV29-1, the J call TRBJ2-7; 7 bases align to TRBD1. The CDR3 consists of 16 residues. Looked up from germline, CDR1 is SQVTM and CDR2 is ANQGSEA. CDR3 sequence reads: CSVDLGRQGSNYEQYL. The DNA of the CDR3 is TGTAGCGTTGATCTGGGCCGACAGGGATCGAATTATGAGCAGTACTTA.

This clonotype showed up many times. An end of the junction does not agree with germline; a read error may underlie this. This chain links TRBV20-1 with TRBJ2-5; 14 bases align to TRBD2. CDR1 is DFQATT and CDR2 is SNEGSKA in the germline V gene (reference sequence). The CDR3 contains 17 residues. The CDR3, as DNA: TGCAGTGCCAGAGGGACTAGCGGGAGCCGGGGGGAAGAGACCCAGTACTTC. This translates into CSARGTSGSRGEETQYF.

Remarks on this clonotype: The junction shows a germline mismatch at one end, possibly a read error. The J gene is TRBJ2-5, the V gene TRBV10-3; maybe TRBD2 (6 bases). Germline V CDR1 and CDR2: ENHRY, SYGVKD. CDR3 size: 11 residues. Written as DNA, the CDR3 is TGTTCCATCAGTTGGGGGGAGGCCCAGTACTTC. It translates to CSISWGEAQYF.

The chain combines TRBV29-1 with TRBJ2-5; perhaps TRBD2 as D (7 bases). Germline V gene data show CDR1 as SQVTM and CDR2 as ANQGSEA. The length of the CDR3 is 16 residues. V was trimmed by 6 bases and J by 5 bases, leaving 25 bases between them. The DNA of the CDR3 is TGCAGCGTCGCTTGGGGGGGGGCCGCTAAGATGGAGACCCAGTACTTC. Protein: CSVAWGGAAKMETQYF.

Turning to this clonotype: A read error may account for a junction end that differs from germline. The chain uses TRBV28 and TRBJ2-1; no clear D. CDR3 length equals 17 residues. CDR1 and CDR2 (germline): MDHEN, SYDVKM. The CDR3 DNA follows: TGTGCCAACAGTTTACGGGCAAGCAGCCTCGGCTACAATGAGCAGTTCTTC. Translating gives CANSLRASSLGYNEQFF.

The chain joins TRBV11-2 to TRBJ1-2; D perhaps matches TRBD1 (5 bases). V dropped 1 base and J dropped 2 bases, with 11 bases sitting between them. Germline-derived CDR1 and CDR2 are SGHAT and FQNNGV. The CDR3 consists of 15 residues. The chain's CDR3 is CASSLVRGMNYGYTF. DNA of the CDR3: TGTGCCAGCAGCTTAGTTCGGGGGATGAACTATGGCTACACCTTC.

On this clonotype: With a much larger clone just one base away, this may be a read error. This chain connects TRBV7-8 to TRBJ2-1; 12 bases are a match to TRBD2. CDR3 length equals 19 residues. CDR1 and CDR2 from the germline V gene are SGHVS and FQNEAQ. The CDR3 region has the DNA TGTGCCTGCAGCTCCCCAGCTAGCGGGAGGGCCATTTCCTACAATGAGCAGTTCTTC. Its translation is CACSSPASGRAISYNEQFF.

This clonotype rates as medium-sized. The V gene is TRBV6-5, the J gene TRBJ2-3; no definite D call. Germline V CDR1 and CDR2: MNHEY, SVGAGI. The CDR3 covers 16 residues. Deletions cut 2 bases from V and 1 base from J, with 13 bases between. The chain's CDR3 is CASSYLYGSRTDTQYF. The CDR3 DNA sequence: TGTGCCAGCAGTTACCTCTACGGCAGCCGCACAGATACGCAGTATTTT.

Points on this clonotype: This may arise from a read error, as a much more abundant clone is one base away. The rearrangement uses TRBV7-2 and TRBJ2-2; unclear D gene. The CDR3 consists of 13 residues. V shed 1 base and J shed 12 bases, with 12 bases lying between them. Per germline, CDR1 SGHTA and CDR2 FQGNSA. The CDR3 loop is CASSLVRIGKLFF. CDR3 sequence (DNA): TGTGCCAGCAGCTTAGTCCGGATAGGGAAGCTGTTTTTT.

This clonotype was seen repeatedly, ten times or more. The CDR3: CASSLLQGWEQYF. The CDR3 coding sequence is TGTGCCAGCAGTCTCCTACAGGGCTGGGAGCAGTACTTC. The genes are TRBV28 and TRBJ2-7; possible D gene TRBD1, 6 bases. Germline CDR1 is MDHEN and CDR2 is SYDVKM. The V and J ends lost 5 bases and 7 bases respectively, with 15 bases between them. CDR3 size: 13 residues.